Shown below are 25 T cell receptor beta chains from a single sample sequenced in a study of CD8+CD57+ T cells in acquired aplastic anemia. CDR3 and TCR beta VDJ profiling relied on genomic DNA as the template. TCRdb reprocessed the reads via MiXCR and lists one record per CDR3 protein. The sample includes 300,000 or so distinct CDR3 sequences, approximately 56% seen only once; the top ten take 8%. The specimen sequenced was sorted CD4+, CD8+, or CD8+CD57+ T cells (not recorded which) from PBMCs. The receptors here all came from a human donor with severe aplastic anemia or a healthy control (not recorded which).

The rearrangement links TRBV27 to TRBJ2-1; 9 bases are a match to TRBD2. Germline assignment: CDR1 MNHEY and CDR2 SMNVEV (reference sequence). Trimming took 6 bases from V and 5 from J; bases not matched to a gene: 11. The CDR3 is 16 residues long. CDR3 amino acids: CASRTSPGTSHNEQFF. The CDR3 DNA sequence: TGTGCCAGCAGAACTAGTCCCGGGACTAGCCACAATGAGCAGTTCTTC.

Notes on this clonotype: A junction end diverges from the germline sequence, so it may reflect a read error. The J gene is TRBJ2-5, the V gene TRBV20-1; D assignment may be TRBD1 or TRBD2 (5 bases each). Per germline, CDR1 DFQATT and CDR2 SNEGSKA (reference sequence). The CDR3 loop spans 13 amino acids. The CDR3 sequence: CSAGFGASEAQYF. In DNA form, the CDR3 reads TGCAGTGCCGGGTTCGGGGCCTCAGAGGCCCAGTACTTC.

The CDR3 loop is CASSRTGTPQFF. The CDR3 coding sequence is TGTGCCAGCAGTCGTACCGGGACCCCGCAGTTCTTC. The rearrangement joins TRBV25-1 to TRBJ2-1, with D perhaps matching TRBD1 or TRBD2 (5 bases each). The V end was cut by 5 bases, the J end by 12 bases, with 14 bases between. The CDR3 has 12 residues. Germline V gene sequence: CDR1 MGHDK, CDR2 SYGVNS.

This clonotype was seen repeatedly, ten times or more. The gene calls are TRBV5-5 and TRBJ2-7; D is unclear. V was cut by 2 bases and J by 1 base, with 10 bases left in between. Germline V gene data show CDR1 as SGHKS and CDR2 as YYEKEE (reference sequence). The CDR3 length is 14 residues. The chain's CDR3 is CASSFSHESYEQYF. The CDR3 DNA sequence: TGTGCCAGCAGCTTCTCACATGAGTCCTACGAGCAGTACTTC.

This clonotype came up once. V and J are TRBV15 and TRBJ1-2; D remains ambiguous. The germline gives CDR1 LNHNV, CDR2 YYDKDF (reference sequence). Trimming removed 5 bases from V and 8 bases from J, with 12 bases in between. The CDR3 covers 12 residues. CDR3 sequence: CATSDGVWGYTF. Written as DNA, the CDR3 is TGTGCCACCAGCGATGGGGTTTGGGGCTACACCTTC.

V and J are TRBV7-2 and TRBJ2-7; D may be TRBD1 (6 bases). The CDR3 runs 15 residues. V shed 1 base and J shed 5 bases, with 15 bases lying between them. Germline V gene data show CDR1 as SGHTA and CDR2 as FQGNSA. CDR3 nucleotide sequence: TGTGCCAGCAGCTTAGTTCCCAGGGGCTTAAACGAGCAGTACTTC. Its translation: CASSLVPRGLNEQYF.

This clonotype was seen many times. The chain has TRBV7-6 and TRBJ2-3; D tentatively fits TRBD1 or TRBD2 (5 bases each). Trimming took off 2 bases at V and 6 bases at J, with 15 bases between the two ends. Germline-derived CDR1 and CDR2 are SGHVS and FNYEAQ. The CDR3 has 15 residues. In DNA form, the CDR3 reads TGTGCCAGCAGCTTAATGGGACCCGGTGGGGATACGCAGTATTTT. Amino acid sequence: CASSLMGPGGDTQYF.

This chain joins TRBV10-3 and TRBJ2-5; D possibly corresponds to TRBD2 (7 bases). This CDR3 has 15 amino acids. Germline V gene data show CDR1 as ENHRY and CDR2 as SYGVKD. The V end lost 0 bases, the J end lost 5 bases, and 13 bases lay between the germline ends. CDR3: CAISESGGGDETQYF. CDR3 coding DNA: TGTGCCATCAGTGAGTCGGGAGGGGGTGACGAGACCCAGTACTTC.

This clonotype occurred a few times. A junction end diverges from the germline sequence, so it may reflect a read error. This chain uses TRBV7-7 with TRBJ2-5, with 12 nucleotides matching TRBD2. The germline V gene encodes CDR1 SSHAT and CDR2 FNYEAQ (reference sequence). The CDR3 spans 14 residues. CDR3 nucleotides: TGTGCTAGCAGCTTCACTAGCGGGGGGGAGACCCAGTACTTC. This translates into CASSFTSGGETQYF.

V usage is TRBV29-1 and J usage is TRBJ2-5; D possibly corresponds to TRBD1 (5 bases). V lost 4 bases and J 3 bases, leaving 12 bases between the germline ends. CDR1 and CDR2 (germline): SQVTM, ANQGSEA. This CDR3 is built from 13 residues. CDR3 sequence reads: CSVGMTAKETQYF. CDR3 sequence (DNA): TGCAGCGTTGGAATGACAGCCAAAGAGACCCAGTACTTC.

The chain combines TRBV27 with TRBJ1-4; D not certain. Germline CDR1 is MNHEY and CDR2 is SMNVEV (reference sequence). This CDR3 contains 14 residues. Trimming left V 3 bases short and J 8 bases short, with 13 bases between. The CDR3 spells CASSFVGVREKLFF. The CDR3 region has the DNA TGTGCCAGCAGTTTCGTAGGCGTTCGGGAAAAACTGTTTTTT.

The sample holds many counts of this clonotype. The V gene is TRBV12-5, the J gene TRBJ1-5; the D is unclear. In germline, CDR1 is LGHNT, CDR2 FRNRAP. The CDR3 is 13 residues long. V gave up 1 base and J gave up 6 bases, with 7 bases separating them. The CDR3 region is CASGLEGFQPQHF. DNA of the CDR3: TGTGCTAGTGGTTTGGAGGGATTTCAGCCCCAGCATTTT.

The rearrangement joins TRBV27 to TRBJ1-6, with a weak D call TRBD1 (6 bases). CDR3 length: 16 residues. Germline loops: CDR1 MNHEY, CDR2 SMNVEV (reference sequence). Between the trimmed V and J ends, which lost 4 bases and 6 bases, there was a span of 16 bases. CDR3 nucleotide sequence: TGTGCCAGCAGTTCACACAGGGAGGGGCTTAATTCACCCCTCCACTTT. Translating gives CASSSHREGLNSPLHF.

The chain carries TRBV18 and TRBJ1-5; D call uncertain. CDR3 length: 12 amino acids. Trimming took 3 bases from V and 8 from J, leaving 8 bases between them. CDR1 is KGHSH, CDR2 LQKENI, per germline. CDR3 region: CASSPSGEPQHF. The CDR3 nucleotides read TGTGCCAGCTCACCCTCGGGTGAGCCCCAGCATTTT. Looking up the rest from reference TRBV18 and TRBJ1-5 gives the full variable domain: NAGVMQNPRHLVRRRGQEARLRCSPMKGHSHVYWYRQLPEEGLKFMVYLQKENIIDESGMPKERFSAEFPKEGPSILRIQQVVRGDSAAYFCASSPSGEPQHFGDGTRLSIL.

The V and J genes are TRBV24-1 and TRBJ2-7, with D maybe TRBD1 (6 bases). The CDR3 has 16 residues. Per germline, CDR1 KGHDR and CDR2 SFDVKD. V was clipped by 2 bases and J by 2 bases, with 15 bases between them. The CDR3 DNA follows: TGTGCCACCAGTGATTCGCAGGGGAGAGGGGCCTACGAGCAGTACTTC. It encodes CATSDSQGRGAYEQYF.

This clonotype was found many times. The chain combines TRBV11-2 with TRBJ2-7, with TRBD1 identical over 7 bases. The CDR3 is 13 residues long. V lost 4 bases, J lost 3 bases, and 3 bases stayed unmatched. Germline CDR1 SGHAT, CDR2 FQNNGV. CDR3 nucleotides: TGTGCCAGCAGCTGGACAGGTGGCTACGAGCAGTACTTC. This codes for CASSWTGGYEQYF.

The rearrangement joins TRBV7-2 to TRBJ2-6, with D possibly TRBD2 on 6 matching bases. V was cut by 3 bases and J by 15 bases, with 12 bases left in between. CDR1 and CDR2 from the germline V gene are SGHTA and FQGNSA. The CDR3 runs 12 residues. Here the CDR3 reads CASSLGLGGLTF. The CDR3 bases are TGTGCCAGCAGCTTGGGACTCGGGGGCCTGACTTTC. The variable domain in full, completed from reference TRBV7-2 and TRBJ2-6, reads GAGVSQSPSNKVTEKGKDVELRCDPISGHTALYWYRQSLGQGLEFLIYFQGNSAPDKSGLPSDRFSAERTGGSVSTLTIQRTQQEDSAVYLCASSLGLGGLTFGAGSRLTVL.

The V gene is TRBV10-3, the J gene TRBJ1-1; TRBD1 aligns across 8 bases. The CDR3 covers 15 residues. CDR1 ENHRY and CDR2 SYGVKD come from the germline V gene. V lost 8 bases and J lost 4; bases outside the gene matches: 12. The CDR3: CAIGGGQVTGTEAFF. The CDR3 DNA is TGTGCCATCGGTGGGGGACAGGTCACGGGCACTGAAGCTTTCTTT.

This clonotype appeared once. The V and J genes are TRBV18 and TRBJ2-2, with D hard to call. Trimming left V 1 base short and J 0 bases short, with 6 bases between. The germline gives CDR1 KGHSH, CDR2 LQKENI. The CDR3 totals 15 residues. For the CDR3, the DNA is TGTGCCAGCTCACCACGGTCAGCGAACACCGGGGAGCTGTTTTTT. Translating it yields CASSPRSANTGELFF.

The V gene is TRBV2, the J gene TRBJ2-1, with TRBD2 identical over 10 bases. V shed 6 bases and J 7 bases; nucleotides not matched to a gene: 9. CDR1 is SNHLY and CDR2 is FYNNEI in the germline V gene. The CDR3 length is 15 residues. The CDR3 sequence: CASRPSGSGRNEQFF. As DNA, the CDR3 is TGTGCCAGCAGACCTAGCGGGAGCGGGAGGAATGAGCAGTTCTTC. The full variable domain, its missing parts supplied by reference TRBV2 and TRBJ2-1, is EPEVTQTPSHQVTQMGQEVILRCVPISNHLYFYWYRQILGQKVEFLVSFYNNEISEKSEIFDDQFSVERPDGSNFTLKIRSTKLEDSAMYFCASRPSGSGRNEQFFGPGTRLTVL.

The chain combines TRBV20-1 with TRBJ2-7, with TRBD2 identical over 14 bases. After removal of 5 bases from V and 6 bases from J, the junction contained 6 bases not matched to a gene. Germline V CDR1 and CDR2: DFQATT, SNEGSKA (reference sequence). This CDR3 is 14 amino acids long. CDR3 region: CSAGGLAGVGEQYF. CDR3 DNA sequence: TGCAGTGCTGGGGGACTAGCGGGAGTGGGCGAGCAGTACTTC.

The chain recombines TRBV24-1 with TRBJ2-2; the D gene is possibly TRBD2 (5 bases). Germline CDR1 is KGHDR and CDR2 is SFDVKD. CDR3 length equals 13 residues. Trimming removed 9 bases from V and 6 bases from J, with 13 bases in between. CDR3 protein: CATERPGAGELFF. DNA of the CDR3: TGTGCCACCGAGCGCCCCGGGGCCGGGGAGCTGTTTTTT.

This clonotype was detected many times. The CDR3 region is CASSERGTGYEQYF. The CDR3 DNA follows: TGTGCCAGCAGTGAGCGAGGGACCGGGTACGAGCAGTACTTC. The chain is built from TRBV2 and TRBJ2-7, with D tentatively TRBD1 or TRBD2 (5 bases each). Per the germline V gene, CDR1 is SNHLY and CDR2 is FYNNEI. The CDR3 sequence is 14 residues long. Deletions cut 3 bases from V and 4 bases from J, with 13 bases between.

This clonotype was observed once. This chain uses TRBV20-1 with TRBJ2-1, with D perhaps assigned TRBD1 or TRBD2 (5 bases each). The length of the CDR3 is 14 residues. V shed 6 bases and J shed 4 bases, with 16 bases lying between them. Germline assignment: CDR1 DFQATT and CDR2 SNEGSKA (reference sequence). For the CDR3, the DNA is TGCAGTGCACAGATTCAGGGAGAGTACAATGAGCAGTTCTTC. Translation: CSAQIQGEYNEQFF.

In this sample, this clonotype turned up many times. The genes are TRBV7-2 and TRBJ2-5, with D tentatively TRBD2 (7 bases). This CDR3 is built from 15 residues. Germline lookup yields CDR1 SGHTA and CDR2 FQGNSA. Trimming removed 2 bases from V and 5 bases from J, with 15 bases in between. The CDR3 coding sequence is TGTGCCAGCAGCTTAACGAGGGGGGGCTGGGAGACCCAGTACTTC. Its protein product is CASSLTRGGWETQYF.